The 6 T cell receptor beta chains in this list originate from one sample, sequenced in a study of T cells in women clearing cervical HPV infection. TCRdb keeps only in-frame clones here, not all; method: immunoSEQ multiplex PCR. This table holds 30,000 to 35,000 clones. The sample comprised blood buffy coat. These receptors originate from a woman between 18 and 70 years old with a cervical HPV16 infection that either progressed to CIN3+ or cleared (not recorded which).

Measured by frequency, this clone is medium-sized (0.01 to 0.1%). The covered CDR3 bases are TGTGCCAGCAGCTTATTCCAGCGGGAGTTGGAGACC. Translated, it gives CASSLFQRELET. The entire CDR3 protein is CASSLFQRELETQYF. The chain recombines TRBV7-8 with TRBJ2-5; 8 nucleotides match TRBD2. The CDR3 is cut off 3 residues early in the read; its end comes from the germline J gene. This CDR3 comprises 15 residues. V gave up 2 bases and J gave up 5 bases; unmatched junction bases: 7. Germline CDR1 SGHVS, CDR2 FQNEAQ.

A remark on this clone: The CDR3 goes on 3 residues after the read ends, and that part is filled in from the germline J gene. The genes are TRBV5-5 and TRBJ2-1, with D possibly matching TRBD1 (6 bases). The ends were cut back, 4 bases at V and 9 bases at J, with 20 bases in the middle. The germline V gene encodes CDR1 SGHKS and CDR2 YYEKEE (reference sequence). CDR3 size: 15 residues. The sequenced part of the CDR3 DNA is TGTGCCAGCAGCCCACGGGACATAGCCTACGGTGAG. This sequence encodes CASSPRDIAYGE. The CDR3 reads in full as CASSPRDIAYGEQFF.

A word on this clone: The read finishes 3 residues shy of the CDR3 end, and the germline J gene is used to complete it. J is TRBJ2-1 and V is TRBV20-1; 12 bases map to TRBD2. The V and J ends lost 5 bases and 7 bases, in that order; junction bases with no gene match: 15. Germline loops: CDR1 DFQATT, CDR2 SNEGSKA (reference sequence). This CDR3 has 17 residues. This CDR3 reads CSAHPSGGARATNEQFF. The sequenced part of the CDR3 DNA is TGCAGTGCTCACCCTAGCGGGGGGGCTAGGGCCACTAATGAG.

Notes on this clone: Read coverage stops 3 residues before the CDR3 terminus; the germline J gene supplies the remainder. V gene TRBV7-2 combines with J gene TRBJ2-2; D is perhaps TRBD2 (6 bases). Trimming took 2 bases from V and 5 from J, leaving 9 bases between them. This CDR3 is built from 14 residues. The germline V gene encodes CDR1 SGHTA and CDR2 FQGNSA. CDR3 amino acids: CASSLSGQTGELFF. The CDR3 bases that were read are TGTGCCAGCAGCTTAAGCGGGCAAACCGGGGAG.

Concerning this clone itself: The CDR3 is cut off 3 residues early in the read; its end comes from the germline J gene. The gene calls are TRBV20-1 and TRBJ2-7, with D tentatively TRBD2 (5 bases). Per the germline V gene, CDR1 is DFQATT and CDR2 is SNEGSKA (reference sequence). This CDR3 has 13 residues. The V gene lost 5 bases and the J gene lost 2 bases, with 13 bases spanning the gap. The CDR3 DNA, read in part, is TGCAGTGCTCGGGGTTTGTGGACCTACGAG. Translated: CSARGLWTYE. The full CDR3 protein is CSARGLWTYEQYF.

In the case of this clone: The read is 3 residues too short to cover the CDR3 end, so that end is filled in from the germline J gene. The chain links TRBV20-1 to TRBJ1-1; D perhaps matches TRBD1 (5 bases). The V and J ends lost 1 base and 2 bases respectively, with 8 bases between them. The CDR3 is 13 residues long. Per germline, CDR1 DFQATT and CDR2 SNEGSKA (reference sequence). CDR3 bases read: TGCAGTGCTAGAGGGGGGGAAAACACTGAA. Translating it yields CSARGGENTE. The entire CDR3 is CSARGGENTEAFF.